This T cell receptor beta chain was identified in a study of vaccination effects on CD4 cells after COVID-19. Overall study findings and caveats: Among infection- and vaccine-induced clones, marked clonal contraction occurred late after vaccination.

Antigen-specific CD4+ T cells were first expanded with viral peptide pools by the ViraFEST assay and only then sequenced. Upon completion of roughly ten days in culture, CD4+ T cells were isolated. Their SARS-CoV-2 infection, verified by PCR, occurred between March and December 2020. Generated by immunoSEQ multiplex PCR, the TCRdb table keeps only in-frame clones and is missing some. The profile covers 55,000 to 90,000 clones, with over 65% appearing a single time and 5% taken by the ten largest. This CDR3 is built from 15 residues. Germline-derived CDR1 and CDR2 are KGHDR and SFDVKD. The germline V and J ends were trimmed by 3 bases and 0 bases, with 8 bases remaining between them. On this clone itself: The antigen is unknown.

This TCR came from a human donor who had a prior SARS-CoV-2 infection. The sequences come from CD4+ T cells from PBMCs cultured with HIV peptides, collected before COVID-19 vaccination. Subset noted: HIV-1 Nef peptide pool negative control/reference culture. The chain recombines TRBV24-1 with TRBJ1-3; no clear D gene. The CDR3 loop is CATSDPTSSGNTIYF. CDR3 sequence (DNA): TGTGCCACCAGTGATCCGACCTCCTCTGGAAACACCATATATTTT.